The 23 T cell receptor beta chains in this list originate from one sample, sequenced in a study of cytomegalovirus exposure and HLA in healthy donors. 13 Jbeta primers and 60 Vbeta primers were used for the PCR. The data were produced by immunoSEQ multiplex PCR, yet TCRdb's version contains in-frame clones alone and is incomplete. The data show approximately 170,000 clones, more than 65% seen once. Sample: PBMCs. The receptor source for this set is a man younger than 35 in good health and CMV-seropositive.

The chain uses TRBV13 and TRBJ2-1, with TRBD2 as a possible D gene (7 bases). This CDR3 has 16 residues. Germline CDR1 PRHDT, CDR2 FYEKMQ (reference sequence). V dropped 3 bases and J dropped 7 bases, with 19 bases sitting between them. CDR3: CASSFEGWGGRNEQFF. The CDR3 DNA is TGTGCCAGCAGCTTCGAAGGGTGGGGGGGCCGGAATGAGCAGTTCTTC.

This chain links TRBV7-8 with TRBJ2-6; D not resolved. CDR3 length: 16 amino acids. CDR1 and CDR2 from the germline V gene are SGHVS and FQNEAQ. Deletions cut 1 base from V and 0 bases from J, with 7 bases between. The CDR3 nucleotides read TGTGCCAGCAGCTTAGACACCGCCTCTGGGGCCAACGTCCTGACTTTC. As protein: CASSLDTASGANVLTF.

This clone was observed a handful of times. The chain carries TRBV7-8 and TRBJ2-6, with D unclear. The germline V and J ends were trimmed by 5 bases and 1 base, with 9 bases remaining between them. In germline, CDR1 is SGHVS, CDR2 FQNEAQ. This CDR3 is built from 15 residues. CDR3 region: CASSADISGANVLTF. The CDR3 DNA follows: TGTGCCAGCAGCGCCGACATTTCTGGGGCCAACGTCCTGACTTTC.

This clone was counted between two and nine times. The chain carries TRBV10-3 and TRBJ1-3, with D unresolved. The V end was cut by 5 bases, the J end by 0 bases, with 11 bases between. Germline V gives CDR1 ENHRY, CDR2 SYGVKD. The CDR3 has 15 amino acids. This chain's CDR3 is CAISPHLNSGNTIYF. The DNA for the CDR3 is TGTGCCATCAGTCCTCACTTGAACTCTGGAAACACCATATATTTT.

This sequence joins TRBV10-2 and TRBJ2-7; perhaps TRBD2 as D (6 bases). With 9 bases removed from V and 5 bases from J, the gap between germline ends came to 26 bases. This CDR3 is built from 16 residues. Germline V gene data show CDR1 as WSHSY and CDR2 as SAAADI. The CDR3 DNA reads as TGCGCCAGTACCCCTGGCCGGGAATCGTCGGGGGACGAGCAGTACTTC. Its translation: CASTPGRESSGDEQYF.

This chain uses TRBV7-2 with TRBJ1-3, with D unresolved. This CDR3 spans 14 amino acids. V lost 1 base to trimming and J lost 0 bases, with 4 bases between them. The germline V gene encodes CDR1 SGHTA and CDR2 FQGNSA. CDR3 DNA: TGTGCCAGCAGCTTAGACAGCTCTGGAAACACCATATATTTT. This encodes CASSLDSSGNTIYF.

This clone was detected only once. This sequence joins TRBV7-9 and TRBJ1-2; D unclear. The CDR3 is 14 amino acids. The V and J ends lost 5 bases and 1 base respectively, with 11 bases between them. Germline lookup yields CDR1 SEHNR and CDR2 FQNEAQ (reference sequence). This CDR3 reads CASSPTGGNYGYTF. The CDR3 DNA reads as TGTGCCAGCAGCCCGACGGGAGGTAACTATGGCTACACCTTC.

The CDR3 region is CASSIVGRTANYGYTF. CDR3 sequence (DNA): TGTGCCAGTAGTATAGTGGGCAGAACAGCTAACTATGGCTACACCTTC. The V call is TRBV19, the J call TRBJ1-2; D gene ambiguous. This CDR3 is 16 amino acids long. Trimming pared 1 base from V and 0 bases from J, leaving 12 bases between. The V gene's germline CDR1 is LNHDA and CDR2 SQIVND (reference sequence).

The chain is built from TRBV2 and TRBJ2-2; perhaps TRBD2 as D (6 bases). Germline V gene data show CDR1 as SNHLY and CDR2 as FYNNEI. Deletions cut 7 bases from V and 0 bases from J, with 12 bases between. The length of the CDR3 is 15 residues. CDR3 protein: CASKKDYPNTGELFF. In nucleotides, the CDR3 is TGTGCCAGCAAAAAGGACTACCCGAACACCGGGGAGCTGTTTTTT.

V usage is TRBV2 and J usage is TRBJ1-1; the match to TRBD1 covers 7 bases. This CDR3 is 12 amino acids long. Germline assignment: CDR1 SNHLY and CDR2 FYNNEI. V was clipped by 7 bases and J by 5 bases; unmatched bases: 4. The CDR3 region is CASIQGWTEAFF. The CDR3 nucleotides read TGTGCCAGCATACAGGGGTGGACTGAAGCTTTCTTT.

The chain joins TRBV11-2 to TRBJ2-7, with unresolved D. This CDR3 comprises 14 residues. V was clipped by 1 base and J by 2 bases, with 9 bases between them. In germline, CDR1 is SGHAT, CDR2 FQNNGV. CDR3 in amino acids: CASSLGRPAYEQYF. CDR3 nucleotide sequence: TGTGCCAGCAGCTTAGGCAGGCCAGCCTACGAGCAGTACTTC.

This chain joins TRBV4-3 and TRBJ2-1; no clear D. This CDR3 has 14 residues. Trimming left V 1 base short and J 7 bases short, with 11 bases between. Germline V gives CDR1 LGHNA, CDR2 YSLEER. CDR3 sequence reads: CASSQVGLLNEQFF. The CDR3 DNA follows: TGCGCCAGCAGCCAAGTCGGTCTCCTAAATGAGCAGTTCTTC.

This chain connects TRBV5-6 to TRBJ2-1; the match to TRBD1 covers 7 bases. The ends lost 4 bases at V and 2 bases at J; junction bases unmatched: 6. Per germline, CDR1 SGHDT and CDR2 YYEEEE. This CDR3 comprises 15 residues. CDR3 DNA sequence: TGTGCCAGCAGCCCGACAGGGCCTCCCTACAATGAGCAGTTCTTC. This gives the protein CASSPTGPPYNEQFF.

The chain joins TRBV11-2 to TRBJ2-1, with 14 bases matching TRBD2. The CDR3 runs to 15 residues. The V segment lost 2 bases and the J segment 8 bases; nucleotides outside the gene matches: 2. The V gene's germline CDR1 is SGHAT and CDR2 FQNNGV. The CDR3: CASSLWGLAGDEQFF. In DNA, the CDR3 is TGTGCCAGCAGCTTATGGGGACTAGCGGGAGATGAGCAGTTCTTC.

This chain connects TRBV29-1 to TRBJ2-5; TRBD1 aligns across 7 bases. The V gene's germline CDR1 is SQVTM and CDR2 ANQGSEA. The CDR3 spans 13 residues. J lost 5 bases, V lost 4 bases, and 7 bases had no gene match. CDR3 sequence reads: CSVGSGGIETQYF. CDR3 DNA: TGCAGCGTTGGATCAGGGGGAATTGAGACCCAGTACTTC.

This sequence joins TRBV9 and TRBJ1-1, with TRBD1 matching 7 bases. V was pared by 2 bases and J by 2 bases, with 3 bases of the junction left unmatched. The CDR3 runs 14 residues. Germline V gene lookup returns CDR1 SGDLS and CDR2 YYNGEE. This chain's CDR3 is CASSVGQVNTEAFF. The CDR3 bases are TGTGCCAGCAGCGTCGGACAGGTAAACACTGAAGCTTTCTTT.

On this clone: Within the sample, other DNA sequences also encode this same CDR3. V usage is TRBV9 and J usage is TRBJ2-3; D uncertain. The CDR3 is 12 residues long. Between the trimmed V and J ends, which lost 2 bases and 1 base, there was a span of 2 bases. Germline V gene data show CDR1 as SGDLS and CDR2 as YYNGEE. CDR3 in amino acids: CASSVGTDTQYF. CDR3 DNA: TGTGCCAGCAGCGTCGGCACAGATACGCAGTATTTT.

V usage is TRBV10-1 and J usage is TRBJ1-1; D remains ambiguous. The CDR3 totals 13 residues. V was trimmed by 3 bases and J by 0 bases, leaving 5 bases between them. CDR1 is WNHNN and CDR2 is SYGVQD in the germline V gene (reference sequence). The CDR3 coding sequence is TGCGCCAGCAGTGACCAGTTGAACACTGAAGCTTTCTTT. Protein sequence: CASSDQLNTEAFF.

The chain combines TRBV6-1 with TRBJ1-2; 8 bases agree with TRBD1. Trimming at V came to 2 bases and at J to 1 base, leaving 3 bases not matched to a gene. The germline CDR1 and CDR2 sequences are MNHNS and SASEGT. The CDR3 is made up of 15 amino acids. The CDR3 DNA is TGTGCCAGCAGTGAACAGGGGGCGCGTAACTATGGCTACACCTTC. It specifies CASSEQGARNYGYTF.

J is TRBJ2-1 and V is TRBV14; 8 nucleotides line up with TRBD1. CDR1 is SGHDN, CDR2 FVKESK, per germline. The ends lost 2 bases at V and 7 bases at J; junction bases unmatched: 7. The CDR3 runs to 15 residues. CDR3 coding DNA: TGTGCCAGCAGCCAATCTTTGGACAGGGCGAATGAGCAGTTCTTC. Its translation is CASSQSLDRANEQFF.

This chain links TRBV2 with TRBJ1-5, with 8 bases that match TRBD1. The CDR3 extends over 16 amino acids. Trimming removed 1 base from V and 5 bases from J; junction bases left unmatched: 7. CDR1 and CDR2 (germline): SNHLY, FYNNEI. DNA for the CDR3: TGTGCCAGCAGTGAAGGGTTTGCAGGGGGCGATCAGCCCCAGCATTTT. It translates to CASSEGFAGGDQPQHF.

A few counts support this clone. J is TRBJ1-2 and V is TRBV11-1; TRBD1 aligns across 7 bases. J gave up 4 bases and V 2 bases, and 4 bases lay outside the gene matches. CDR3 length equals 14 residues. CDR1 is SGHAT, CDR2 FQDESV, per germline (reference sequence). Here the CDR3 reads CASSLTGTVYGYTF. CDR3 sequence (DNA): TGTGCCAGCAGCTTAACGGGGACAGTCTATGGCTACACCTTC.

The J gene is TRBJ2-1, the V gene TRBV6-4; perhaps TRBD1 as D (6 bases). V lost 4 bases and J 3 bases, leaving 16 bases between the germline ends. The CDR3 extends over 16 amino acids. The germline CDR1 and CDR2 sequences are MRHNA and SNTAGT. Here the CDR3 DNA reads TGTGCCAGCAGTGGAGATGAGGGGGTGGGCTACAATGAGCAGTTCTTC. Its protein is CASSGDEGVGYNEQFF.